A selection of T cell receptor beta chains follows, all from one sample in a study of human T cells and chemical hapten exposure. TCRdb re-called the RACE reads through MiXCR, storing one row per CDR3 protein. The sample records tens of thousands of distinct CDR3 sequences, 11% being singletons. Here the sequenced sample was whole blood, taken in connection with sensitization to the hapten diphenylcyclopropenone (DPC). All receptors derive from a woman aged 45 to 65 with alopecia areata. Some clones in this sample may be carry-over from other donors' samples. CDR3s include the opening cysteine and the closing phenylalanine or tryptophan. D genes are given only for firm matches. Clone size is not always given. Where it is, it says once, few, many or a class for expanded clones.

abundance	v_gene	j_gene	d_gene	CDR3aa	CDR3nt
-	TRBV7-9	TRBJ2-3	-	CASSSWQGNTDTQYF	TGTGCCAGCAGCTCCTGGCAAGGGAACACAGATACGCAGTATTTT
many	TRBV6-2/TRBV6-3	TRBJ1-1	-	CASSYQGKTEAFF	TGTGCCAGCAGTTACCAGGGGAAAACTGAAGCTTTCTTT
many	TRBV28	TRBJ2-5	-	CASSTRDRIFQTQYF	TGTGCCAGCAGTACCCGGGACCGGATCTTTCAGACCCAGTACTTC
-	TRBV7-9	TRBJ2-7	-	CASSPGISGYEQYF	TGTGCCAGCAGCCCGGGGATAAGCGGCTACGAGCAGTACTTC
many	TRBV19	TRBJ2-2	TRBD2	CASSPSGGITGELFF	TGTGCCAGTAGTCCTAGCGGGGGGATCACCGGGGAGCTGTTTTTT
-	TRBV6-5	TRBJ2-3	-	CASSYSWALKDTQYF	TGTGCCAGCAGTTACTCGTGGGCCCTAAAAGATACGCAGTATTTT
-	TRBV7-2	TRBJ2-1	-	CASSYPRNEQFF	TGTGCCAGCAGTTACCCCCGGAATGAGCAGTTCTTC
-	TRBV5-1	TRBJ1-1	-	CASSLGAELNTEAFF	TGCGCCAGCAGCTTGGGGGCGGAATTGAACACTGAAGCTTTCTTT
many	TRBV4-2	TRBJ2-7	TRBD1	CASSQDRDSAYEQYF	TGTGCCAGCAGCCAAGATAGGGACAGTGCCTACGAGCAGTACTTC
-	TRBV29-1	TRBJ1-1	-	CSAVRLLVTEAFF	TGCAGCGCTGTCCGGCTTCTCGTCACTGAAGCTTTCTTT
-	TRBV2	TRBJ2-1	-	CASSEWAGSYNEQFF	TGTGCCAGCAGTGAGTGGGCAGGTAGCTACAATGAGCAGTTCTTC
many	TRBV18	TRBJ2-7	TRBD1	CASSLGQVGADEQYF	TGTGCCAGCTCACTTGGACAGGTGGGGGCTGACGAGCAGTACTTC
-	TRBV29-1	TRBJ2-7	-	CSVDGGPLYEQYF	TGCAGCGTTGATGGTGGCCCCCTGTACGAGCAGTACTTC
many	TRBV7-9	TRBJ2-1	-	CASTKPDTYNEQFF	TGTGCCAGCACCAAGCCGGACACCTACAATGAGCAGTTCTTC
few	TRBV4-2	TRBJ2-3	-	CASSQDIGGGGFTDTQYF	TGTGCCAGCAGCCAAGACATCGGGGGAGGGGGTTTCACAGATACGCAGTATTTT
-	TRBV4-2	TRBJ1-1	-	CASSQRDSTEAFF	TGTGCCAGCAGCCAACGGGACTCCACTGAAGCTTTCTTT
many	TRBV11-2	TRBJ2-7	-	CASSLVVSAAGRYEQYF	TGTGCCAGCAGCTTAGTTGTCTCGGCGGCAGGGAGATACGAGCAGTACTTC
-	TRBV11-2	TRBJ2-1	-	CASSSSGHEQFF	TGTGCCAGCAGCTCCTCCGGTCATGAGCAGTTCTTC
many	TRBV7-9	TRBJ2-7	-	CASSLAGSGYEQYF	TGTGCCAGCAGCTTAGCGGGGAGCGGGTACGAGCAGTACTTC
many	TRBV6-2/TRBV6-3	TRBJ2-7	-	CASSYAGSYEQYF	TGTGCCAGCAGTTACGCGGGTTCCTACGAGCAGTACTTC
many	TRBV4-1	TRBJ2-7	TRBD1	CASSQDRTPTYEQYF	TGCGCCAGCAGCCAGGACAGGACCCCTACCTACGAGCAGTACTTC
few	TRBV11-2	TRBJ2-7	-	CASSRGYGGLYEQYF	TGTGCCAGCAGCCGAGGTTACGGGGGACTGTACGAGCAGTACTTC
-	TRBV11-2	TRBJ2-6	TRBD2	CASSMSGGFYSGANVLTF	TGTGCCAGCAGCATGAGCGGGGGGTTTTACTCTGGGGCCAACGTCCTGACTTTC
many	TRBV12-3/TRBV12-4	TRBJ2-2	TRBD2	CASSTQGLANTGELFF	TGTGCCAGCAGTACCCAGGGACTAGCGAACACCGGGGAGCTGTTTTTT